This T cell receptor (beta chain) stems from a study of OX40 agonist ivuxolimab in advanced cancers. Overall study findings and caveats: Clonal expansion was seen in CD4+ and CD8+ blood T cells by week 6 at 0.1 to 3.0 mg/kg. Relative to CD4+, CD8+ T cells held more expanded clones on average.

Note on this clone: Its antigen remains unidentified.

Measured with immunoSEQ multiplex PCR; TCRdb has only the in-frame clones, and not every one. The sample holds tens of thousands of clones, approximately 88% seen once. The TCR was taken from an adult with an advanced solid tumor such as melanoma, head and neck, liver or kidney cancer. The specimen comprised CD4+ or CD8+ T cells sorted from blood, sampled in a trial of the OX40 agonist ivuxolimab.

The CDR3 sequence: CASSSPGTSGSNEQFF. DNA for the CDR3: TGTGCCAGCAGTTCCCCCGGGACTAGCGGGAGCAATGAGCAGTTCTTC. The rearrangement uses TRBV27 and TRBJ2-1; 14 bases map to TRBD2. Germline CDR1 and CDR2: MNHEY and SMNVEV (reference sequence). Unmatched junction bases numbered 5, after V lost 4 bases and J lost 6 bases. This CDR3 is built from 16 residues.